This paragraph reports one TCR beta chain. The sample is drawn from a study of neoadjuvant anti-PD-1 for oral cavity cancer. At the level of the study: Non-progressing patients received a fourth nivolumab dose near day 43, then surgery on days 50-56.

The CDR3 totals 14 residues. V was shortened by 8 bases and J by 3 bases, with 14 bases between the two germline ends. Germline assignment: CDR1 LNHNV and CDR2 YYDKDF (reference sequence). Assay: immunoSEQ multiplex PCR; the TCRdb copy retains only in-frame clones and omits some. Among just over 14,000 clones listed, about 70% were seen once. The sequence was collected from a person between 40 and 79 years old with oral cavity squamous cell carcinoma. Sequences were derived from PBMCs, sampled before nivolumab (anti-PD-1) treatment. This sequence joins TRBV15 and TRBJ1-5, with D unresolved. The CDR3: CATQIGTPNQPQHF. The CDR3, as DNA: TGTGCCACCCAGATAGGAACCCCCAATCAGCCCCAGCATTTT.